These T cell receptor beta chains were read from a single sample in a study of T cells in Graves' hyperthyroidism and ophthalmopathy. Each CDR3 protein gets one entry after TCRdb re-called the multiplex PCR reads with MiXCR. The table shows more than 500,000 distinct CDR3 sequences, with around 15% occurring only once. The sample consisted of blood. Receptors were obtained from a woman aged 40 to 50 with Graves' hyperthyroidism. The CDR3 runs from the conserved cysteine through the conserved F or W. Each record gives: D gene, clone size, V gene, CDR3 length, J gene, CDR3 protein, CDR3 DNA. D genes are given only for firm matches. A row's size may be missing; if present it is once, few, many or a size class.

>TRBD2|many|TRBV15|14|TRBJ2-3
CATSRLAGGDTQYF
TGTGCCACCAGCAGATTAGCGGGAGGGGATACGCAGTATTTT
>TRBD1|.|TRBV27|15|TRBJ2-2
CASSPGQGAAGELFF
TGTGCCAGCAGTCCGGGACAGGGGGCGGCGGGGGAGCTGTTTTTT
>.|many|TRBV12-3/TRBV12-4|12|TRBJ2-7
CASSSGPFEQYF
TGTGCCAGCAGCTCAGGACCATTCGAGCAGTACTTC
>.|many|TRBV5-1|12|TRBJ2-1
CASSWGDSEQFF
TGCGCCAGCAGCTGGGGGGATAGTGAGCAGTTCTTC
>TRBD2|few|TRBV6-1|16|TRBJ2-1
CASSDQAGAAYNEQFF
TGTGCCAGCAGTGATCAAGCGGGAGCGGCCTACAATGAGCAGTTCTTC
>.|few|TRBV5-1|19|TRBJ2-1
CASSLVQGRLLSSYNEQFF
TGCGCCAGCAGCTTGGTGCAGGGACGGCTTTTGAGCTCCTACAATGAGCAGTTCTTC
>TRBD2|few|TRBV6-1|13|TRBJ2-7
CASKSGIGYEQYF
TGTGCCAGCAAAAGCGGGATTGGATACGAGCAGTACTTC
>.|many|TRBV28|11|TRBJ2-7
CASNGSGEQYF
TGTGCCAGCAATGGGTCCGGCGAGCAGTACTTC
>.|few|TRBV27|17|TRBJ2-2
CASSLSQLTGNTGELFF
TGTGCCAGCAGTTTATCCCAATTGACAGGGAACACCGGGGAGCTGTTTTTT
>.|few|TRBV12-3/TRBV12-4|14|TRBJ2-7
CASSQAGDPYEQYF
TGTGCCAGCAGTCAGGCCGGGGACCCCTACGAGCAGTACTTC
>.|.|TRBV15|15|TRBJ2-1
CATSRADLSYNEQFF
TGTGCCACCAGCAGAGCGGACCTCTCCTACAATGAGCAGTTCTTC
>.|many|TRBV5-1|12|TRBJ2-2
CASTITDGELFF
TGCGCCAGCACCATCACAGACGGGGAGCTGTTTTTT
>TRBD1|many|TRBV11-3|18|TRBJ2-6
CASSNHGQGASGANVLTF
TGTGCCAGCAGCAACCACGGACAGGGGGCTTCTGGGGCCAACGTCCTGACTTTC
>TRBD1|.|TRBV13|14|TRBJ1-5
CASRNRGSNQPQHF
TGTGCCAGCAGAAACAGGGGAAGCAATCAGCCCCAGCATTTT
>.|few|TRBV19|15|TRBJ2-1
CASSTGQNSYNEQFF
TGTGCCAGTAGTACCGGACAGAACTCCTACAATGAGCAGTTCTTC
>.|.|TRBV6-1|15|TRBJ1-3
CASSERGASGNTIYF
TGTGCCAGCAGTGAACGGGGGGCCTCTGGAAACACCATATATTTT
>TRBD1|many|TRBV12-3/TRBV12-4|14|TRBJ1-1
CASSLNRGTAEAFF
TGTGCCAGCAGTTTGAACAGGGGAACGGCTGAAGCTTTCTTT
>.|many|TRBV2|16|TRBJ2-3
CASTSLSLFGTDTQYF
TGTGCCAGCACCTCCCTTTCCCTCTTTGGCACAGATACGCAGTATTTT
>.|many|TRBV5-1|16|TRBJ2-2
CASSLTSHANTGELFF
TGCGCCAGCAGCTTGACTTCGCACGCGAACACCGGGGAGCTGTTTTTT
>.|many|TRBV28|13|TRBJ2-5
CASSLQNQETQYF
TGTGCTAGCAGCTTGCAAAACCAAGAGACCCAGTACTTC
>TRBD1|.|TRBV5-1|16|TRBJ1-3
CASSWGTGNSGNTIYF
TGCGCCAGCAGCTGGGGGACAGGGAACTCTGGAAACACCATATATTTT
>.|many|TRBV3-1|12|TRBJ2-3
CASSGGSNTQYF
TGTGCCAGCAGCGGTGGATCCAATACGCAGTATTTT
>TRBD1|many|TRBV20-1|14|TRBJ2-1
CSAVPWDRYNEQFF
TGCAGTGCTGTTCCTTGGGACAGGTACAATGAGCAGTTCTTC
>TRBD1|many|TRBV2|16|TRBJ2-1
CASSDDRGRLYNEQFF
TGTGCCAGCAGTGACGACAGGGGACGTTTGTACAATGAGCAGTTCTTC
>.|.|TRBV30|13|TRBJ2-7
CAWRVGGLQEQYF
TGTGCCTGGAGGGTCGGCGGTTTACAGGAGCAGTACTTC
>.|many|TRBV7-2|13|TRBJ1-4
CASSSRANEKLFF
TGTGCCAGCAGCTCGAGGGCTAATGAAAAACTGTTTTTT
>TRBD1|many|TRBV11-1|18|TRBJ2-3
CASSLGPPGQGMRYTQYF
TGTGCCAGCAGCTTAGGGCCGCCGGGACAGGGCATGAGGTATACGCAGTATTTT
>.|many|TRBV11-3|13|TRBJ2-7
CASSGTPSYEQYF
TGTGCCAGCAGCGGGACACCGTCCTACGAGCAGTACTTC
>.|many|TRBV6-6|17|TRBJ2-3
CASSYGAGIRSTDTQYF
TGTGCCAGCAGTTACGGGGCGGGAATTAGAAGCACAGATACGCAGTATTTT
>.|many|TRBV18|16|TRBJ2-7
CASSSTRDASSYEQYF
TGTGCCAGCTCATCAACCCGGGACGCGAGCTCCTACGAGCAGTACTTC